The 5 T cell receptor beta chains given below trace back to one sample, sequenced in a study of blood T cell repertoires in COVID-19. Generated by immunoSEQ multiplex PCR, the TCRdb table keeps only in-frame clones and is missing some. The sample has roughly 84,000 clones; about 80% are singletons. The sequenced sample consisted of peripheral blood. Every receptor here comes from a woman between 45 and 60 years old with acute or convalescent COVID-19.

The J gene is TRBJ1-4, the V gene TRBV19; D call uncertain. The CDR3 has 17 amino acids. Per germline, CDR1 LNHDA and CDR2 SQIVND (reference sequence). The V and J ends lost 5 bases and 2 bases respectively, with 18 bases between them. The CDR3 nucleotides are TGTGCCAGTAGTCCTCGGGGAGGGTTTACGACTAATGAAAAACTGTTTTTT. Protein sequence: CASSPRGGFTTNEKLFF.

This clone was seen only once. The CDR3 DNA sequence: TGTGCCTACACTACAGGGGTAGATTCACCCCTCCACTTT. Protein product: CAYTTGVDSPLHF. The chain recombines TRBV30 with TRBJ1-6; 7 bases fit TRBD1. The trim removed 7 bases at V and 8 bases at J, leaving 8 bases unmatched. The CDR3 totals 13 residues. CDR1 is GTSNPN and CDR2 is SVGIG in the germline V gene (reference sequence). Full variable domain (remainder filled in from reference TRBV30 and TRBJ1-6): SQTIHQWPATLVQPVGSPLSLECTVEGTSNPNLYWYRQAAGRGLQLLFYSVGIGQISSEVPQNLSASRPQDRQFILSSKKLLLSDSGFYLCAYTTGVDSPLHFGNGTRLTVT.

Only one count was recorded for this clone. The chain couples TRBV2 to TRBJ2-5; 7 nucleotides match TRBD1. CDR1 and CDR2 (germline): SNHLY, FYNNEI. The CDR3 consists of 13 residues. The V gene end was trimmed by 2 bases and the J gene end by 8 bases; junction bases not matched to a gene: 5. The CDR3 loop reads CASSESAGGTQYF. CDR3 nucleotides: TGTGCCAGCAGTGAAAGTGCAGGGGGAACCCAGTACTTC. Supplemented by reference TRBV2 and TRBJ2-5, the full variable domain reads EPEVTQTPSHQVTQMGQEVILRCVPISNHLYFYWYRQILGQKVEFLVSFYNNEISEKSEIFDDQFSVERPDGSNFTLKIRSTKLEDSAMYFCASSESAGGTQYFGPGTRLLVL.

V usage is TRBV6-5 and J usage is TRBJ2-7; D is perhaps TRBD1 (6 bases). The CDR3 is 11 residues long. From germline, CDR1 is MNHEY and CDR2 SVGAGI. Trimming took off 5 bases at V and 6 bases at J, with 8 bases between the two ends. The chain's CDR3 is CASSTGTEQYF. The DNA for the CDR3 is TGTGCCAGCAGTACAGGGACCGAGCAGTACTTC.

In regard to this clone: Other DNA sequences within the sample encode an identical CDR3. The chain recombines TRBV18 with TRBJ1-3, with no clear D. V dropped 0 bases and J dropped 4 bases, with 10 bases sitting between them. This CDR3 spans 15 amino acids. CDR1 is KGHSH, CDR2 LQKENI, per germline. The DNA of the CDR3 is TGTGCCAGCTCACCACCGGCGGGCTCCGGAAACACCATATATTTT. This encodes CASSPPAGSGNTIYF. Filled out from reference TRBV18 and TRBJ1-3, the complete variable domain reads NAGVMQNPRHLVRRRGQEARLRCSPMKGHSHVYWYRQLPEEGLKFMVYLQKENIIDESGMPKERFSAEFPKEGPSILRIQQVVRGDSAAYFCASSPPAGSGNTIYFGEGSWLTVV.